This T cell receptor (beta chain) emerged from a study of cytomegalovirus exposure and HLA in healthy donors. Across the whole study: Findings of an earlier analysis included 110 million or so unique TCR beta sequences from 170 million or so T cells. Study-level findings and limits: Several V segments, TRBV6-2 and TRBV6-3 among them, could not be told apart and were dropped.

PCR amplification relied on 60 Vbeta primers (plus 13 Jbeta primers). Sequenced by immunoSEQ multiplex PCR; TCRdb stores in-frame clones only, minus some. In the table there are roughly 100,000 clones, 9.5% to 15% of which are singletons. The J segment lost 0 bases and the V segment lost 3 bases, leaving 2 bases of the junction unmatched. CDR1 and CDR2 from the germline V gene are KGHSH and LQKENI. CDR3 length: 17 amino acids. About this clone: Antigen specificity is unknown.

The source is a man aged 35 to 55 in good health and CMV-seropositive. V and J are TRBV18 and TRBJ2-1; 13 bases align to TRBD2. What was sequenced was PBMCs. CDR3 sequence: CASSPRTSGSSYNEQFF. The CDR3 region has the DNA TGTGCCAGCTCACCTAGGACTAGCGGGAGCTCCTACAATGAGCAGTTCTTC. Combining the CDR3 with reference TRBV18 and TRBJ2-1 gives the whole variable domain NAGVMQNPRHLVRRRGQEARLRCSPMKGHSHVYWYRQLPEEGLKFMVYLQKENIIDESGMPKERFSAEFPKEGPSILRIQQVVRGDSAAYFCASSPRTSGSSYNEQFFGPGTRLTVL.